What follows describes a single TCR beta chain. It lacks a known antigen. No qualities accompany the bases; no much larger clone lies one base away. TCR alpha and beta CDR3 regions were amplified with the iRepertoire nested amplicon-rescue multiplex PCR (arm-PCR) platform from RNA. For one-step reverse transcription and amplification, roughly 90-400 ng of tissue mRNA or PBMC total RNA was used as input. Following bead purification, Illumina adapters were added by a secondary multiplex PCR, and libraries between 200 and 400 bp were gel-purified. Internal 6-nucleotide barcodes were carried by the libraries and were used for demultiplexing. Sequencing of the libraries was done on an Illumina MiSeq using 2x220 or 2x250 nucleotide paired-end reads. Concerning the study's data processing: FLASH 1.2.11 was used to merge paired reads, and BWA-MEM then aligned the reads to the GRCh37 human genome before TRA and TRB reads were extracted. An IMGT-derived reference of cassette sequences and CDR3 motifs, with pseudogenes included, was used for V and J assignment. Reads were translated in three frames, and productive CDR3s were defined as those with a C...FGXG motif and no stop codons. Clonotypes were defined as unique combinations of V-J cassette pair and CDR3 amino acid sequence. Hamming distance filtering was applied to reads, with thresholds set by the sequence error rate of each sample in mapped regions. Starting from the raw public reads, TCRdb applied fastp trimming at Q25, assembled clones with MiXCR and retained in-frame beta chains. Rows are unified per CDR3 protein, each entry keeping the most common DNA and genes. TCRdb's processing, not the authors' own work, is the source of the V and J calls. The sample table contains about 850 distinct CDR3 sequences; only one count was recorded for less than 20% of them. The leading ten clones occupy around a third of the sample.

The sample is drawn from a study of glioma-infiltrating T cells (dated by TCRdb to about 2016). Notes on the research overall: Sequencing of TCR alpha- and beta-chain repertoires was performed on glioma tissue, on non-neoplastic brain tissue, and on matched peripheral blood mononuclear cells. Three low-grade glioma patients, seven to nine primary glioblastoma patients, and three non-glioma patients who contributed non-neoplastic brain tissue made up the paired cohort. To measure divergence between tissue and blood T-cell populations, each tissue-infiltrating repertoire was compared with the peripheral blood repertoire of the same patient. Study-wide findings and limitations: Group comparisons rested on small numbers: three non-neoplastic, three low-grade glioma and eight glioblastoma patients. Very few CDR3 sequences were found to be shared between tissue and blood, and this scarcity was attributed to high CDR3 diversity and limited sampling. VJ-independent divergence between tissue and blood was found to be below expectation in non-neoplastic patients but above expectation in all gliomas, particularly low-grade gliomas.

The TCR comes from a human donor with low-grade glioma or glioblastoma, undergoing nonglioma brain surgery, or in good health (not recorded which). Sequenced material: glioma tissue, nonneoplastic brain tissue, or PBMCs (not recorded which).

At the DNA level, the sequence is TGTGCCAGCAGCAGGACAGGGGTAAACACTGAAGCTTTCTTT. Translated, it gives CASSRTGVNTEAFF. The chain was built from TRBV28 and TRBJ1-1; TRBD1 matches 9 bases in the middle. Trimmed from V: 6 bases; trimmed from J: 2 bases; junction bases lacking a gene match: 4. The germline V gene sets CDR1 to MDHEN and CDR2 to SYDVKM. The CDR3 starts with the cysteine, ends with the phenylalanine, and has 14 residues. Just CDR3 DNA is preserved here, 42 bases in frame from base 1.